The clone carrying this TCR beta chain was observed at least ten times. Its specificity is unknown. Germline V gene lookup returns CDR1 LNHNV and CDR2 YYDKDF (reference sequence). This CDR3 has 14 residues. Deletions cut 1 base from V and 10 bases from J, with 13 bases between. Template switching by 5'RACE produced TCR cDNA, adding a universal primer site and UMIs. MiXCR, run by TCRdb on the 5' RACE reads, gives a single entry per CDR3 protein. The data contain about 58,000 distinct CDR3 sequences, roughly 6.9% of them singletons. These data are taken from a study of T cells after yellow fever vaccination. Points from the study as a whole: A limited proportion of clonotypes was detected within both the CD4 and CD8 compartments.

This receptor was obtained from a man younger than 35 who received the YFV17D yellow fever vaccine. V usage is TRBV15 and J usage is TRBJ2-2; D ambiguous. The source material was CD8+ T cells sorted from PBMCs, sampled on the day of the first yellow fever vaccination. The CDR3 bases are TGTGCCACCAGCAGAGGTACCGGCTTATCGGAGCTGTTTTTT. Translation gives CATSRGTGLSELFF.